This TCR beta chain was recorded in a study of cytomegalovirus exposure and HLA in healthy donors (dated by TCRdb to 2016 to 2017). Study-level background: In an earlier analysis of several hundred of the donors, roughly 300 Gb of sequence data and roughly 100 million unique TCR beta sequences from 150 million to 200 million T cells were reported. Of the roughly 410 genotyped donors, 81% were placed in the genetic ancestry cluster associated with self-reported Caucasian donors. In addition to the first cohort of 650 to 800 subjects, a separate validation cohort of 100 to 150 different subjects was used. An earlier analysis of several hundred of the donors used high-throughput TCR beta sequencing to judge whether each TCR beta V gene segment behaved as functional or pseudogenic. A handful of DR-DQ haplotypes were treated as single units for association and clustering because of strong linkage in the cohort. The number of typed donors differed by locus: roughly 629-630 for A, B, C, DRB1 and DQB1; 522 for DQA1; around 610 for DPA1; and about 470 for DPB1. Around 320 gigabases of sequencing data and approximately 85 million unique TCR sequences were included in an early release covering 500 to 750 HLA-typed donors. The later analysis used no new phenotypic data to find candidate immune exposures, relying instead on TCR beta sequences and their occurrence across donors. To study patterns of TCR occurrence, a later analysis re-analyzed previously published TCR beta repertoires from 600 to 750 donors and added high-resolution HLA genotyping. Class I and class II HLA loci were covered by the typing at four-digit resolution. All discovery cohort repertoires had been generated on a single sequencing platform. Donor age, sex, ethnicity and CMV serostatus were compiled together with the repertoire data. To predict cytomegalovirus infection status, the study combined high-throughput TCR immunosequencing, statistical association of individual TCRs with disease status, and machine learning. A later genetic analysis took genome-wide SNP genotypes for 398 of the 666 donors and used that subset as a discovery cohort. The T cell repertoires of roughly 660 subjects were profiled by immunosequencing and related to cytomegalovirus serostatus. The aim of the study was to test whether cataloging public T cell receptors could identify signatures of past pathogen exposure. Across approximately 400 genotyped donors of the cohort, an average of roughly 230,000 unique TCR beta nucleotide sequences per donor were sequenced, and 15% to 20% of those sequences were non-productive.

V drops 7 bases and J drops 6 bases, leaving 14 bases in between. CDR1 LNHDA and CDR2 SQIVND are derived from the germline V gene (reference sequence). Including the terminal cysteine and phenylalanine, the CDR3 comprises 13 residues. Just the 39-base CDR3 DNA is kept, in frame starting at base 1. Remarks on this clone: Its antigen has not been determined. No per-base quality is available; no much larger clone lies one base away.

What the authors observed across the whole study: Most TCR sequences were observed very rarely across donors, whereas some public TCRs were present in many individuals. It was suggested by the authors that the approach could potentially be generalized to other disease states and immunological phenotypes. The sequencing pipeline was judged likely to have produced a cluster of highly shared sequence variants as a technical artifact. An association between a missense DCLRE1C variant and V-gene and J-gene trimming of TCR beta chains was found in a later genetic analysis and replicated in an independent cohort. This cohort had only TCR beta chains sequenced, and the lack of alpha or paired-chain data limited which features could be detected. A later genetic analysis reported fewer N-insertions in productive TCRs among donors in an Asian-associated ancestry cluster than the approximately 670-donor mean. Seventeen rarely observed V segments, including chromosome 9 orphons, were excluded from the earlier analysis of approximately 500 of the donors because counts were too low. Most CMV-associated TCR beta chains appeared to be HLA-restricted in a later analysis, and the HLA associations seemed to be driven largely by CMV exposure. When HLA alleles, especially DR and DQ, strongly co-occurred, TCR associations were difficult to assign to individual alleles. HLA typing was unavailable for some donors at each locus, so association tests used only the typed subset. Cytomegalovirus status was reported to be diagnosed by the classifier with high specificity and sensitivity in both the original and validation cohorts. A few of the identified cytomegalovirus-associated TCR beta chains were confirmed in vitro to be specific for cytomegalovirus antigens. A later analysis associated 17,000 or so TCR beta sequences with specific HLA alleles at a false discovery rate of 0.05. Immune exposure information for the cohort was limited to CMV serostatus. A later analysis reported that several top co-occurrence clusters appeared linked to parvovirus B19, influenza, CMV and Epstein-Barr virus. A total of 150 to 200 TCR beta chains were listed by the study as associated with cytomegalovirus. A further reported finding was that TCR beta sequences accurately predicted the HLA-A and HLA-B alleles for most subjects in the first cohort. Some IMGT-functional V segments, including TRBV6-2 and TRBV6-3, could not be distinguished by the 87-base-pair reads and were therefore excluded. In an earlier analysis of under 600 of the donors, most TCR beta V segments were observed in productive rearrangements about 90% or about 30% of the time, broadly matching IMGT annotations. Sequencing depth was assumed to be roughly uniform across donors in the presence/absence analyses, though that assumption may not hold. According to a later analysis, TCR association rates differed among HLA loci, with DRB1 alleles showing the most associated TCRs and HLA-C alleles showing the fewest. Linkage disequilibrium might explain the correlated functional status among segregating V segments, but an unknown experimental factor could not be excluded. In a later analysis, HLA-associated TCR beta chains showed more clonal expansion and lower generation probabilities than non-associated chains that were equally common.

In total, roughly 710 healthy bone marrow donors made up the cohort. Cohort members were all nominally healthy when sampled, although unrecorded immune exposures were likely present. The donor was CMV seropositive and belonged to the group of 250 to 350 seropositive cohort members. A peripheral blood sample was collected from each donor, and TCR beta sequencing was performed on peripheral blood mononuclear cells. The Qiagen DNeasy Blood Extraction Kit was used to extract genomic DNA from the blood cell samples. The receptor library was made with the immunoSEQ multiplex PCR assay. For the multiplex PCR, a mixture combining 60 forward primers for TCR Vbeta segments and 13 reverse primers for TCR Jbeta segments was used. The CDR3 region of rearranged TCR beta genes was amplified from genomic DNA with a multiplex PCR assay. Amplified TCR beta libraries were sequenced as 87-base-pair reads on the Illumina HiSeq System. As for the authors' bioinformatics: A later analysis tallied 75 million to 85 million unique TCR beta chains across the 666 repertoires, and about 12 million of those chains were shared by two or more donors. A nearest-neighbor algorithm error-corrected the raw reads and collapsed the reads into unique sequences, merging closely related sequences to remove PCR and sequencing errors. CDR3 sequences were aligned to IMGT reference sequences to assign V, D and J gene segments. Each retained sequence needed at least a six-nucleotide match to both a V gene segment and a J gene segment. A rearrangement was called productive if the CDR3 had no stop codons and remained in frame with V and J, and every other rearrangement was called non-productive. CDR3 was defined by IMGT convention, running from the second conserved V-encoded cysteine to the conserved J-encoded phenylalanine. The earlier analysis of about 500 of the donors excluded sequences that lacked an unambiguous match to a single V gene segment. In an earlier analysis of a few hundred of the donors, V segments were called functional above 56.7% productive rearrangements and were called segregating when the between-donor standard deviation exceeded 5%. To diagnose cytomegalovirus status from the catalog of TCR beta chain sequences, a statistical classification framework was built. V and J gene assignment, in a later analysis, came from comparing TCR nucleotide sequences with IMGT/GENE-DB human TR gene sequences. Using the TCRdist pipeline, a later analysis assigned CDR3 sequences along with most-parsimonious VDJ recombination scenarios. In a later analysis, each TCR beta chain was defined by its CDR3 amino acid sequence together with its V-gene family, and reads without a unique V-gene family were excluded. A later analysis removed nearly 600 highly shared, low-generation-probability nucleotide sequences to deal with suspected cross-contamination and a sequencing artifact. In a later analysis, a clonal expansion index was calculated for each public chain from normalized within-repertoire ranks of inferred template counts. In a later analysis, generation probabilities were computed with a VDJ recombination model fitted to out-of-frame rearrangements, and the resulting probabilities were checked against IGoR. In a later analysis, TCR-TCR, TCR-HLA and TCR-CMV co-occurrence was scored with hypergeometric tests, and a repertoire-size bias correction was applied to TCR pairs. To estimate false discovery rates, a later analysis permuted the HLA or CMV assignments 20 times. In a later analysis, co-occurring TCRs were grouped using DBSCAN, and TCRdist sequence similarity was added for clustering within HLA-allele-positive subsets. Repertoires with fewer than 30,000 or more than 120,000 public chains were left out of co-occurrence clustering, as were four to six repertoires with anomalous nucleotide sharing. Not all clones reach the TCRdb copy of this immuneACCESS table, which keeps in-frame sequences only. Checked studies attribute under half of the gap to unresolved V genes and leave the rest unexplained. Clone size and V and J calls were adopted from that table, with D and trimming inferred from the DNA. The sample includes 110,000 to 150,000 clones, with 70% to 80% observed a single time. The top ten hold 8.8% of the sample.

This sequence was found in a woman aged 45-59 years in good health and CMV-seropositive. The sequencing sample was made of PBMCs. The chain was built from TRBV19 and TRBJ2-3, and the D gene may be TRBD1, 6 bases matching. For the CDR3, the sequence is CASKKNDRDTQYF. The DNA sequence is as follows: TGTGCCAGTAAGAAAAATGACAGGGATACGCAGTATTTT.